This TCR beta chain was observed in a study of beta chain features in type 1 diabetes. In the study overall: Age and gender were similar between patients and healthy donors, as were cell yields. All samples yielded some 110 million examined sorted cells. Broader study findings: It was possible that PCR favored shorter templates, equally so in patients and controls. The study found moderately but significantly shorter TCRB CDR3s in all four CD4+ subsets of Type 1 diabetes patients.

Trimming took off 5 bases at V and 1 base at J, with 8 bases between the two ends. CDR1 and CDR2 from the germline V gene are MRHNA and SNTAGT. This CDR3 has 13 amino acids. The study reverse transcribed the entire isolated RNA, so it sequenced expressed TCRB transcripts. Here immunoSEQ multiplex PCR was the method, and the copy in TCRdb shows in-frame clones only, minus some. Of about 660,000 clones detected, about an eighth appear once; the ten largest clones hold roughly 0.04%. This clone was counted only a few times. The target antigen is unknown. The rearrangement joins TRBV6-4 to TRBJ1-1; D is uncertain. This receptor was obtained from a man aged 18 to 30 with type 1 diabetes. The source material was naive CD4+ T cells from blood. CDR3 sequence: CASSSGKNTEAFF. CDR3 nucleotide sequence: TGTGCCAGCAGTTCAGGCAAGAACACTGAAGCTTTCTTT.